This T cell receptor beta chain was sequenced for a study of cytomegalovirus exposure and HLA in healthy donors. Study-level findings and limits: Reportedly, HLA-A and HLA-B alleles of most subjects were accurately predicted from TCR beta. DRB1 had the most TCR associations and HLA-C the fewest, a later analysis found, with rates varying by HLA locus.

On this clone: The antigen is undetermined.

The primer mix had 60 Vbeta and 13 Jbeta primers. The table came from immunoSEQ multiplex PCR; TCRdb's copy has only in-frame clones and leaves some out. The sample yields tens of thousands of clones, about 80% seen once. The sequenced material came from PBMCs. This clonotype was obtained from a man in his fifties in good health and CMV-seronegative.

The CDR3 nucleotides are TGTGCCAGCACCCTCATCGCGGGGCAGACCTACGAGCAGTACTTC. Encoded protein: CASTLIAGQTYEQYF. The chain is built from TRBV7-2 and TRBJ2-7, with D possibly TRBD2 on 6 matching bases. The CDR3 is 15 amino acids. Germline values: CDR1 SGHTA, CDR2 FQGNSA. The ends were cut back, 7 bases at V and 2 bases at J, with 18 bases in the middle.